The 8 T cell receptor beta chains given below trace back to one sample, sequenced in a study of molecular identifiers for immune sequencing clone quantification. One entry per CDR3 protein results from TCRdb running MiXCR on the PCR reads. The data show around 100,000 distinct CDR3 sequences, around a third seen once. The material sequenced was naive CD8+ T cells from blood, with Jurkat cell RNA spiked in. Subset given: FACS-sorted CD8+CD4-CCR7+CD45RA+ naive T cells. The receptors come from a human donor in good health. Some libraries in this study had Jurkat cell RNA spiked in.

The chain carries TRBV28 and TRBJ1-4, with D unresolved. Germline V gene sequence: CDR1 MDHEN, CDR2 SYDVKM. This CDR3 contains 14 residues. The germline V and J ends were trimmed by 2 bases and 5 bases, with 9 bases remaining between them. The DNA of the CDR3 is TGTGCCAGCAGTTTACCGTCGGGAAATGAAAAACTGTTTTTT. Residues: CASSLPSGNEKLFF. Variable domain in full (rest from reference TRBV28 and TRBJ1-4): DVKVTQSSRYLVKRTGEKVFLECVQDMDHENMFWYRQDPGLGLRLIYFSYDVKMKEKGDIPEGYSVSREKKERFSLILESASTNQTSMYLCASSLPSGNEKLFFGSGTQLSVL.

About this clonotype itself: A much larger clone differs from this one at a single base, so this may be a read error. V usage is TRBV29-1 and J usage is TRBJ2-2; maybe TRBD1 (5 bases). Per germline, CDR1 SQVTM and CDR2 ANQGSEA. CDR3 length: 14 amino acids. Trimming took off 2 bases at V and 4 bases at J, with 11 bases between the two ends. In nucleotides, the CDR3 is TGCAGCGTTGAAACAGGACAATTCACCGGGGAGCTGTTTTTT. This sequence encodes CSVETGQFTGELFF.

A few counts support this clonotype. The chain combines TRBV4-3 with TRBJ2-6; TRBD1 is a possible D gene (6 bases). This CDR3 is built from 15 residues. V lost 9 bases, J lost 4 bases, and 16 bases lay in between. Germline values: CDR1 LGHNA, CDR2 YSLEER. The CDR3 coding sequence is TGCGCCAGTAAACAGGGTTTGCCCGGGGCCAACGTCCTGACTTTC. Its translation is CASKQGLPGANVLTF.

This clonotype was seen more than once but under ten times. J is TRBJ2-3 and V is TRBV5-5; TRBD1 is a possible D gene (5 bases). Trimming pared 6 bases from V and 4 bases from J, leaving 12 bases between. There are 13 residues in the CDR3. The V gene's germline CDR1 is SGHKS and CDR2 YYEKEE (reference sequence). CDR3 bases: TGTGCCAGCAAGGCAGGGTACTCAGATACGCAGTATTTT. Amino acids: CASKAGYSDTQYF.

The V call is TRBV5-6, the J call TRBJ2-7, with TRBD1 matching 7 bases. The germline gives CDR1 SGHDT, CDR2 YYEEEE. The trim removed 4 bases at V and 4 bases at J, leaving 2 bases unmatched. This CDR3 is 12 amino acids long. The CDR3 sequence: CASSEGQYEQYF. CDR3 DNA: TGTGCCAGCAGCGAGGGACAGTACGAGCAGTACTTC. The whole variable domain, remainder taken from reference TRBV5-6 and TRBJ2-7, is DAGVTQSPTHLIKTRGQQVTLRCSPKSGHDTVSWYQQALGQGPQFIFQYYEEEERQRGNFPDRFSGHQFPNYSSELNVNALLLGDSALYLCASSEGQYEQYFGPGTRLTVT.

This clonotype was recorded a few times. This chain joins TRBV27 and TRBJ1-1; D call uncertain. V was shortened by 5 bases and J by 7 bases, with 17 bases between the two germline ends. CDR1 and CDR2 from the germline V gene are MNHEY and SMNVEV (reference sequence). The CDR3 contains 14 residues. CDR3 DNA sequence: TGTGCCAGCAGTAGAGAGCCCGCCGCCGATGAAGCTTTCTTT. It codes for CASSREPAADEAFF.

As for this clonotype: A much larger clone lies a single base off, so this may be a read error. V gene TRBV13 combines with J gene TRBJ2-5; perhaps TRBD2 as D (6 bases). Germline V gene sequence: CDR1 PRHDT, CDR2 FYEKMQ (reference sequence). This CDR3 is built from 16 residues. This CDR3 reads CASGLGELANQETQYF. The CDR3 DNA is TGTGCCAGCGGCTTAGGTGAACTAGCAAACCAAGAGACCCAGTACTTC.

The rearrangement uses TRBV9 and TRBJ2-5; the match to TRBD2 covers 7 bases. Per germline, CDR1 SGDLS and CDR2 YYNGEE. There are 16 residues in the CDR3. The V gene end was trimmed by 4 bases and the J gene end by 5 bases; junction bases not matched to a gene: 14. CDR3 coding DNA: TGTGCCAGCAGCCGGTCGGGGGGAGGGTCGTTGGAGACCCAGTACTTC. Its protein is CASSRSGGGSLETQYF.